The entry that follows covers one T cell receptor (beta chain) sequence. Its cognate antigen is unknown. This record belongs to a study of OX40 agonist ivuxolimab in advanced cancers. Study outcomes and limitations: Low normalized T-cell clonal expansion also characterized some of the nonresponders.

The CDR3 spans 15 residues. Per the germline V gene, CDR1 is SGHVS and CDR2 is FQNEAQ. V dropped 3 bases and J dropped 8; count of bases not matched to a gene: 11. Data came from immunoSEQ multiplex PCR; TCRdb stores just in-frame clones and leaves some out. The sample has roughly 35,000 clones; around 87% are singletons. Sequenced here: CD4+ or CD8+ T cells sorted from blood, sampled in a trial of the OX40 agonist ivuxolimab. The source is an adult with an advanced solid tumor such as melanoma, head and neck, liver or kidney cancer. The chain uses TRBV7-8 and TRBJ1-2, with 8 bases lining up with TRBD1. CDR3 amino acids: CASSFRDRPRGGYTF. CDR3 nucleotides: TGTGCCAGCAGCTTCCGGGACAGGCCCCGGGGCGGCTACACCTTC.